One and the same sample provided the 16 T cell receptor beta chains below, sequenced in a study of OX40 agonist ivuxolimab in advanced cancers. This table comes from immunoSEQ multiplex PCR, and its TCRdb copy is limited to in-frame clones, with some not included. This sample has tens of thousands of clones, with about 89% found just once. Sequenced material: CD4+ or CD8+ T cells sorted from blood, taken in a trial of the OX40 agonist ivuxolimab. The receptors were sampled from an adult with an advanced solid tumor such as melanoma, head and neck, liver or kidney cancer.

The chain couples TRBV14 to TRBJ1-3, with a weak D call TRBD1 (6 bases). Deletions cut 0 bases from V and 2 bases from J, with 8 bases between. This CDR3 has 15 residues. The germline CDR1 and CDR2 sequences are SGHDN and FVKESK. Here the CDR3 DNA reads TGTGCCAGCAGCCAAGATCCAGGGGCTGGAAACACCATATATTTT. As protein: CASSQDPGAGNTIYF.

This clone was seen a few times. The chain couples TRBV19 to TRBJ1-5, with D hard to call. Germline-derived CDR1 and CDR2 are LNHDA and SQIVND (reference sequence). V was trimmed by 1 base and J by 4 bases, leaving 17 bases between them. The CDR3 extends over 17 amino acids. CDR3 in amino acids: CASSIVGGSSLNQPQHF. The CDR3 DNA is TGTGCCAGTAGTATAGTAGGAGGCAGCTCCCTAAATCAGCCCCAGCATTTT.

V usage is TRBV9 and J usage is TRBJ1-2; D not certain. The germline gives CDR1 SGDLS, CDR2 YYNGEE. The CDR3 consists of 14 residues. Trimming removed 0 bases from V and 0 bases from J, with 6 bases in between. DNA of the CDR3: TGTGCCAGCAGCGTAGGCGTAGCTAACTATGGCTACACCTTC. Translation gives CASSVGVANYGYTF.

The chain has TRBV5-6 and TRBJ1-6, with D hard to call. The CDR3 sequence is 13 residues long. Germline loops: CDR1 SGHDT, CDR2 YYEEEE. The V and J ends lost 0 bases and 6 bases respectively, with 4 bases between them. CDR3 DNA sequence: TGTGCCAGCAGCTTGGAACTTAATTCACCCCTCCACTTT. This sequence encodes CASSLELNSPLHF.

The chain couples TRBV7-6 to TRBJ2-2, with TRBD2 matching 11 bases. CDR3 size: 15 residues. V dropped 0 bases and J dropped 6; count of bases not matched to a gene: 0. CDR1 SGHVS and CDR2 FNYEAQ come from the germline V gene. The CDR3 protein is CASSLALAGAGELFF. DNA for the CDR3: TGTGCCAGCAGCTTAGCACTAGCGGGAGCCGGGGAGCTGTTTTTT. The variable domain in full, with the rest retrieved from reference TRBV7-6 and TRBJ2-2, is GAGVSQSPRYKVTKRGQDVALRCDPISGHVSLYWYRQALGQGPEFLTYFNYEAQQDKSGLPNDRFSAERPEGSISTLTIQRTEQRDSAMYRCASSLALAGAGELFFGEGSRLTVL.

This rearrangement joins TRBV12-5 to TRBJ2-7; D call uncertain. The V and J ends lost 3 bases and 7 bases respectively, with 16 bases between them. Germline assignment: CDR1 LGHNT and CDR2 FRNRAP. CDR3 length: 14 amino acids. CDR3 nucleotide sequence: TGTGCTAGTGGTTTCCGCCCCGTACTTTCGGAGCAGTACGTC. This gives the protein CASGFRPVLSEQYV.

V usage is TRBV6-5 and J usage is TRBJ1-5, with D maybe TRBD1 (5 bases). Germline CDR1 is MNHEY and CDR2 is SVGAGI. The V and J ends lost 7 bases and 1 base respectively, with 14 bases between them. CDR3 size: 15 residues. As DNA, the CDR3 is TGTGCCAGCAAGGGCAGGGACGGGAGCAATCAGCCCCAGCATTTT. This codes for CASKGRDGSNQPQHF.

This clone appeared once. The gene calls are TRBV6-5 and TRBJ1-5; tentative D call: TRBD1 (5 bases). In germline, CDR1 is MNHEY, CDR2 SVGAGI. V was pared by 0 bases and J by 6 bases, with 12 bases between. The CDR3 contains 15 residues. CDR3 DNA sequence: TGTGCCAGCAGTTACTCCATGGAGGGACCTCAGCCCCAGCATTTT. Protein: CASSYSMEGPQPQHF.

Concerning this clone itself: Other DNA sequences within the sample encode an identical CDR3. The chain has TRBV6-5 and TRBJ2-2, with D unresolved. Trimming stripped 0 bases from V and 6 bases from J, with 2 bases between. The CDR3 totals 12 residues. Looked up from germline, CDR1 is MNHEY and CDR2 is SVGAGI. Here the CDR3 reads CASSYSAGELFF. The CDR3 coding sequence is TGTGCCAGCAGTTACTCGGCCGGGGAGCTGTTTTTT.

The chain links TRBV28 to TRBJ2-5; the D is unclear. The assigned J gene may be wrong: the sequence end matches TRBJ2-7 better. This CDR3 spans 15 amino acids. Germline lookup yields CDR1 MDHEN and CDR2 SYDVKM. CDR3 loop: CASSLVRGLGYEQYF. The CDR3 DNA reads TGTGCCAGCAGTTTGGTGCGAGGTCTGGGATACGAGCAGTACTTC.

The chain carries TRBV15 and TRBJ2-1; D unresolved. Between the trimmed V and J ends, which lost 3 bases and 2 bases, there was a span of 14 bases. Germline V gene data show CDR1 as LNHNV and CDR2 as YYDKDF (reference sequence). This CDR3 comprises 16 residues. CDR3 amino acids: CATSRFLGPPYNEQFF. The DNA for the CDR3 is TGTGCCACCAGCAGGTTTCTAGGGCCGCCCTACAATGAGCAGTTCTTC.

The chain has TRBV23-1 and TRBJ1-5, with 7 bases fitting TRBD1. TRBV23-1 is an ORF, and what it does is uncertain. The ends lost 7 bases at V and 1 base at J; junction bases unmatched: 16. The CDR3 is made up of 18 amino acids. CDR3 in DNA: TGCGCCAGCAAGCGAGCGAACAGGGGTAAGCAAAGCAATCAGCCCCAGCATTTT. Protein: CASKRANRGKQSNQPQHF.

This chain's CDR3 is CASSLSVETQYF. DNA of the CDR3: TGTGCCAGCAGCTTATCTGTAGAGACCCAGTACTTC. This chain connects TRBV11-2 to TRBJ2-5; D is unclear. The CDR3 runs 12 residues. V was cut by 2 bases and J by 4 bases, with 5 bases left in between. CDR1 and CDR2 from the germline V gene are SGHAT and FQNNGV.

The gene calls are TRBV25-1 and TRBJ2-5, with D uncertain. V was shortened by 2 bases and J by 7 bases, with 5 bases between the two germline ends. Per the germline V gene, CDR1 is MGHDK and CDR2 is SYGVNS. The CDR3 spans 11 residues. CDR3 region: CASSEGWTQYF. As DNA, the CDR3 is TGTGCCAGCAGTGAAGGCTGGACCCAGTACTTC.

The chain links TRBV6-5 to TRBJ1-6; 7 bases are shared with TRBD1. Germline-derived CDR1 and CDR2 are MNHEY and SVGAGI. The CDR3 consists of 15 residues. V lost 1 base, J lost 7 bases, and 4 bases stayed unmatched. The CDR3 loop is CASSYFSGGNSPLHF. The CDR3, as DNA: TGTGCCAGCAGTTACTTCTCAGGGGGAAATTCACCCCTCCACTTT.

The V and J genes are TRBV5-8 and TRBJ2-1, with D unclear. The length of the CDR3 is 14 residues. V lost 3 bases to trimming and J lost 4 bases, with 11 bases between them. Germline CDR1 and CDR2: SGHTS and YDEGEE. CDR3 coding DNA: TGTGCCAGCAGCTCAGGACGGGCATACAATGAGCAGTTCTTC. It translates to CASSSGRAYNEQFF.